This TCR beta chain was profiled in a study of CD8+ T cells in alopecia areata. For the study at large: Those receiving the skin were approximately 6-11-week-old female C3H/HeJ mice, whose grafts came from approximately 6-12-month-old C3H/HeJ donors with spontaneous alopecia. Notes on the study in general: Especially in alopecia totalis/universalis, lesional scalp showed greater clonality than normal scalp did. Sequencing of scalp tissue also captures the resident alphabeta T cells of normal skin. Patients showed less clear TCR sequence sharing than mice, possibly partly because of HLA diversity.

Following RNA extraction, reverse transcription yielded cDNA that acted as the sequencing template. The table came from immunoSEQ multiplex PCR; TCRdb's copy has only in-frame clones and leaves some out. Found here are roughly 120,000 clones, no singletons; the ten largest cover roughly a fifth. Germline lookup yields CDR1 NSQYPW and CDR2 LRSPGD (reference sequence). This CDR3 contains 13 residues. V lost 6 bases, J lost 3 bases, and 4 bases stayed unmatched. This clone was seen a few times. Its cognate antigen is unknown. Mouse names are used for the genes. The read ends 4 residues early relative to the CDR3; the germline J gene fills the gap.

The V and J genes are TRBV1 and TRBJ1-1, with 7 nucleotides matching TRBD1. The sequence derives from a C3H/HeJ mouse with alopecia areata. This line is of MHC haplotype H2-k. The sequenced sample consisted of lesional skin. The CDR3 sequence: CTCRGGADTEVFF. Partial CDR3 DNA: TGCACCTGCAGAGGGGGCGCGGACACA.